The rows below give T cell receptor beta chains drawn from one sample of a study of CD8 T cells in Susac syndrome. One entry per CDR3 protein results from TCRdb running MiXCR on the immunoSEQ multiplex PCR reads. The sample yields 150,000 or so distinct CDR3 sequences, about 95% seen once. Sequenced sample: CD4+ T cells from PBMCs. Receptors were obtained from a human donor with Susac syndrome. Both conserved end residues are trimmed from each CDR3. The order of the fields is clone size, J gene, V gene, CDR3 protein. Size tells how often a clone was seen (once, few, many) or the class of an expanded clone, and some rows leave it out.

abundance: NA
j_gene: TRBJ1-5
v_gene: TRBV25-1
CDR3aa: ASSDDGGLDQPQH

abundance: NA
j_gene: TRBJ2-4
v_gene: TRBV25-1
CDR3aa: ASSAQGTAVLAKNIQY

abundance: NA
j_gene: TRBJ1-1
v_gene: TRBV30
CDR3aa: AWSVGELTEAF

abundance: NA
j_gene: TRBJ2-6
v_gene: TRBV20-1
CDR3aa: SAHQFDATSGANVLT

abundance: once
j_gene: TRBJ1-5
v_gene: TRBV20-1
CDR3aa: SAPNLGYSNQPQH

abundance: NA
j_gene: TRBJ2-3
v_gene: TRBV11-2
CDR3aa: ASSWTSGTDTQY

abundance: NA
j_gene: TRBJ1-2
v_gene: TRBV29-1
CDR3aa: SVGAGANYGYT

abundance: once
j_gene: TRBJ1-1
v_gene: TRBV6-5
CDR3aa: ASRPTGGTEAF

abundance: NA
j_gene: TRBJ2-1
v_gene: TRBV3-1
CDR3aa: ASSRRMRRAANNEQF

abundance: NA
j_gene: TRBJ2-7
v_gene: TRBV4-2
CDR3aa: ASSLQREGSYEQY

abundance: NA
j_gene: TRBJ1-2
v_gene: TRBV30
CDR3aa: AWKSGNHYGYT

abundance: NA
j_gene: TRBJ2-5
v_gene: TRBV5-1
CDR3aa: ASASRAQETQY

abundance: NA
j_gene: TRBJ2-4
v_gene: TRBV29-1
CDR3aa: SVSGQGRDKNIQY

abundance: NA
j_gene: TRBJ1-2
v_gene: TRBV18
CDR3aa: ASSPPGAYGYT